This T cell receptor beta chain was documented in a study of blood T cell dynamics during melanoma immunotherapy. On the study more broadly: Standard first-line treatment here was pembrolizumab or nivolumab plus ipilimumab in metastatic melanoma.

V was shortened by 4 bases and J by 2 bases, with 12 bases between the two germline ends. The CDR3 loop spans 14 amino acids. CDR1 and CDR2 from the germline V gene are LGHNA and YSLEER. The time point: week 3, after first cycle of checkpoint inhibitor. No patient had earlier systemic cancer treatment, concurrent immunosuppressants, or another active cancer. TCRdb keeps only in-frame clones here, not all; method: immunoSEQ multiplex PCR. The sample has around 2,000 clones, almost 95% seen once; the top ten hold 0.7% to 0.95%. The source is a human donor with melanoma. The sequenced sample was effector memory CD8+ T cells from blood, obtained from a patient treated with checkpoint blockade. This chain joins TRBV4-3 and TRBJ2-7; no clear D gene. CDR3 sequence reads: CASSPQLKTYEQYF. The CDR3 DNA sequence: TGCGCCAGCAGCCCCCAGCTAAAAACCTACGAGCAGTACTTC.